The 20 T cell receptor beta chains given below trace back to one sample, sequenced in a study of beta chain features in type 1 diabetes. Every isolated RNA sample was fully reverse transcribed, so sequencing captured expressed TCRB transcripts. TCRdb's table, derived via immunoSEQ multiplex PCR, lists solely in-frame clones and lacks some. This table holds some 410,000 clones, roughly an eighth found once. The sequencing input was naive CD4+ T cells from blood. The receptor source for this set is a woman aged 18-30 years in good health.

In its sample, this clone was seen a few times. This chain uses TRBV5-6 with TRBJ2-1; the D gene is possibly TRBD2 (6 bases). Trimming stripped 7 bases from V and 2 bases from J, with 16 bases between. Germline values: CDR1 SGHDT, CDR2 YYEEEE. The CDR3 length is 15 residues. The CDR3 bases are TGTGCCAGCGGGATGTACGGGACTCCCTACAATGAGCAGTTCTTC. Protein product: CASGMYGTPYNEQFF.

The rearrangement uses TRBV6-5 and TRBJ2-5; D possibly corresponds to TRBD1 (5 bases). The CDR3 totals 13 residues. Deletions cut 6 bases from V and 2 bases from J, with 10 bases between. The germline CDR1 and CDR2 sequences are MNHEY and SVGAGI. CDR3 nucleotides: TGTGCCAGCAGCCGACAGAGACAAGAGACCCAGTACTTC. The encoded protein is CASSRQRQETQYF.

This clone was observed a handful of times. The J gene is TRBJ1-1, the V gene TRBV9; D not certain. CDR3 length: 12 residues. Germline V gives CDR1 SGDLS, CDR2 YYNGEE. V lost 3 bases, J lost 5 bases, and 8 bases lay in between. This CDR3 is CASSASGTEAFF. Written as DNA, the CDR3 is TGTGCCAGCAGCGCTAGTGGGACTGAAGCTTTCTTT.

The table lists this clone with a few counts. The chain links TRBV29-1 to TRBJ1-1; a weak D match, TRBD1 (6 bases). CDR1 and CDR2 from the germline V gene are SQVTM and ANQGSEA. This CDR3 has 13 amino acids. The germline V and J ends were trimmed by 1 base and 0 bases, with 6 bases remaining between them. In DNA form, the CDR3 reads TGCAGCGTTGAAGGGGACATGAACACTGAAGCTTTCTTT. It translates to CSVEGDMNTEAFF.

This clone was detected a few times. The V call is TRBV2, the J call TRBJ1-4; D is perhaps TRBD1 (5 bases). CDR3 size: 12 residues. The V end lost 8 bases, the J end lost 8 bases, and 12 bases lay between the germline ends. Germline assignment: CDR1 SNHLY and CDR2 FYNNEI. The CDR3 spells CASQEGWEKLFF. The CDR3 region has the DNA TGTGCCAGCCAGGAGGGGTGGGAAAAACTGTTTTTT.

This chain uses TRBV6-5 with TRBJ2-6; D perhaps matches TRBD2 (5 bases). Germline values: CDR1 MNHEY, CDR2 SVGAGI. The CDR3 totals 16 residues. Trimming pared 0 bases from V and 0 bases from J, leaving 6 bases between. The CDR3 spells CASSYSLASGANVLTF. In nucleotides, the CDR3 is TGTGCCAGCAGTTACTCGCTAGCCTCTGGGGCCAACGTCCTGACTTTC.

The CDR3 here is CSARKDYGYTF. CDR3 nucleotide sequence: TGCAGTGCTAGAAAGGACTATGGCTACACCTTC. The V and J genes are TRBV20-1 and TRBJ1-2; no clear D. The CDR3 runs to 11 residues. Deletions cut 2 bases from V and 3 bases from J, with 4 bases between. Looked up from germline, CDR1 is DFQATT and CDR2 is SNEGSKA (reference sequence).

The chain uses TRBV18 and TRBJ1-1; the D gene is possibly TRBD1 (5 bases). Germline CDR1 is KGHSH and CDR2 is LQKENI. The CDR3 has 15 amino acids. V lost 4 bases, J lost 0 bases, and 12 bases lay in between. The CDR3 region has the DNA TGTGCCAGCTCACGAGCAGGGAACCTGAACACTGAAGCTTTCTTT. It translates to CASSRAGNLNTEAFF. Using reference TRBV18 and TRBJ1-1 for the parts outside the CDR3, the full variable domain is NAGVMQNPRHLVRRRGQEARLRCSPMKGHSHVYWYRQLPEEGLKFMVYLQKENIIDESGMPKERFSAEFPKEGPSILRIQQVVRGDSAAYFCASSRAGNLNTEAFFGQGTRLTVV.

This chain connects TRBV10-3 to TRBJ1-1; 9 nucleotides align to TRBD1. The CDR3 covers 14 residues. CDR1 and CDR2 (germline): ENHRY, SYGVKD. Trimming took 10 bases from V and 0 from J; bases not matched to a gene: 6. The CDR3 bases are TGTGCCACCCAGACAGGGGGGCTGAACACTGAAGCTTTCTTT. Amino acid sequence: CATQTGGLNTEAFF.

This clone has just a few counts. The CDR3: CASSPNMGARTGELFF. The CDR3 DNA follows: TGTGCCAGCTCACCCAACATGGGGGCCCGGACCGGGGAGCTGTTTTTT. This sequence joins TRBV18 and TRBJ2-2; a possible D gene is TRBD1 (6 bases). Germline V lookup: CDR1 KGHSH, CDR2 LQKENI. Trimming shortened V by 3 bases and J by 5 bases, and 16 bases separated the two germline ends. The CDR3 extends over 16 amino acids.

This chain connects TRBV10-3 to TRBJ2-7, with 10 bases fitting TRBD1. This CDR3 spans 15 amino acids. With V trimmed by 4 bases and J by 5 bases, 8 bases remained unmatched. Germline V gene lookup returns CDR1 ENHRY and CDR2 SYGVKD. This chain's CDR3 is CAISAGTGVANEQYF. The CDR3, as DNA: TGTGCCATCAGTGCCGGGACAGGGGTTGCCAACGAGCAGTACTTC.

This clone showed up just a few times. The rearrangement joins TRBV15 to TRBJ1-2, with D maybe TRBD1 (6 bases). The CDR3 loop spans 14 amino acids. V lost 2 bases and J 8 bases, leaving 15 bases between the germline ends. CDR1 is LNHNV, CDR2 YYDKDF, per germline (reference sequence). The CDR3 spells CATSRLTQGRGYTF. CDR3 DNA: TGTGCCACCAGCAGATTAACACAGGGAAGAGGCTACACCTTC.

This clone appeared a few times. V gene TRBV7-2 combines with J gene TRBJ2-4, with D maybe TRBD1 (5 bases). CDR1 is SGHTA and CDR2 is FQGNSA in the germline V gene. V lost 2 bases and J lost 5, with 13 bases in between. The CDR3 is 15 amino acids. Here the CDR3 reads CASSLRGLSQNIQYF. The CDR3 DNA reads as TGTGCCAGCAGCTTAAGGGGTCTAAGTCAAAACATTCAGTACTTC.

The chain's CDR3 is CASSSGRLQETQYF. The CDR3, as DNA: TGTGCCAGCAGCTCGGGACGCCTCCAAGAGACCCAGTACTTC. The J gene is TRBJ2-5, the V gene TRBV5-4; TRBD1 or TRBD2 may be the D gene (5 bases each). The CDR3 has 14 residues. Per the germline V gene, CDR1 is SGHNT and CDR2 is YYREEE (reference sequence). Between the trimmed V and J ends, which lost 3 bases and 1 base, there was a span of 10 bases.

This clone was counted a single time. The CDR3 nucleotides are TGTGCCTGGAGCGGGAGGAAGCCCGATGAGCAGTTCTTC. It codes for CAWSGRKPDEQFF. This sequence joins TRBV30 and TRBJ2-1; 7 bases map to TRBD2. The J segment lost 8 bases and the V segment lost 3 bases, leaving 7 bases of the junction unmatched. This CDR3 is built from 13 residues. Germline V gene sequence: CDR1 GTSNPN, CDR2 SVGIG (reference sequence).

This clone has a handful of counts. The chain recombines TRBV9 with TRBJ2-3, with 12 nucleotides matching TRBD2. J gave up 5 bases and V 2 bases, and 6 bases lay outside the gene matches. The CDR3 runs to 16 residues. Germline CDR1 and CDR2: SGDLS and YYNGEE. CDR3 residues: CASSVASGRAGDTQYF. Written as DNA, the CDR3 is TGTGCCAGCAGCGTGGCTAGCGGGAGGGCCGGAGATACGCAGTATTTT. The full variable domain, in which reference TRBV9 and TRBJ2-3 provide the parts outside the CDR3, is DSGVTQTPKHLITATGQRVTLRCSPRSGDLSVYWYQQSLDQGLQFLIQYYNGEERAKGNILERFSAQQFPDLHSELNLSSLELGDSALYFCASSVASGRAGDTQYFGPGTRLTVL.

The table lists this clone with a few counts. The CDR3 DNA follows: TGTGCCAGCAGTTATGGCAGGGTACGGCAAGAGACCCAGTACTTC. Translation gives CASSYGRVRQETQYF. The chain recombines TRBV6-5 with TRBJ2-5, with a possible D match to TRBD1 (5 bases). The CDR3 runs to 15 residues. V was trimmed by 3 bases and J by 2 bases, leaving 13 bases between them. CDR1 and CDR2 (germline): MNHEY, SVGAGI.

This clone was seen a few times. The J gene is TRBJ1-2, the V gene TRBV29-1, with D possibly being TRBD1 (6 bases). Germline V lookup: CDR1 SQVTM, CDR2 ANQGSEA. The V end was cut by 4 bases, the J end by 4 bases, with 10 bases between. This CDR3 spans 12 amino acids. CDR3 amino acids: CSVAGAGYGYTF. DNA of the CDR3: TGCAGCGTTGCGGGGGCGGGCTATGGCTACACCTTC. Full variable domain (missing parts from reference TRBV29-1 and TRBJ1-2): SAVISQKPSRDICQRGTSLTIQCQVDSQVTMMFWYRQQPGQSLTLIATANQGSEATYESGFVIDKFPISRPNLTFSTLTVSNMSPEDSSIYLCSVAGAGYGYTFGSGTRLTVV.

CDR3 coding DNA: TGTGCCAGCAGACGGGACCTAGCGGGAGTGTCAGATACGCAGTATTTT. Its translation is CASRRDLAGVSDTQYF. The rearrangement uses TRBV2 and TRBJ2-3; the match to TRBD2 covers 10 bases. The length of the CDR3 is 16 residues. J was trimmed by 4 bases and V by 6 bases; bases with no gene match: 10. CDR1 and CDR2 from the germline V gene are SNHLY and FYNNEI.

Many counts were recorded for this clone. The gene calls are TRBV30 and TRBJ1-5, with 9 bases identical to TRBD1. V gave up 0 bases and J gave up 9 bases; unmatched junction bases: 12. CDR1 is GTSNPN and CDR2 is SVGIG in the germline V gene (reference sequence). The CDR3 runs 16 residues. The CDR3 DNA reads TGTGCCTGGAGTGTCCTGTCCGGGACAGGGTATTGGCCCCAGCATTTT. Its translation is CAWSVLSGTGYWPQHF.